The rows below give T cell receptor beta chains drawn from one sample of a study of CD8 T cells in ankylosing spondylitis. One entry per CDR3 protein, called by TCRdb with MiXCR from the 5' RACE reads. The sample lists about 750,000 distinct CDR3 sequences, around 20% occurring once. The specimen sequenced was blood, either unsorted or a sorted T cell fraction (not recorded which). Receptor source: a male donor with ankylosing spondylitis. Both conserved end residues are part of each CDR3. D genes are given only for firm matches. Size tells how often a clone was seen (once, few, many) or the class of an expanded clone, and some rows leave it out.

D	V	J	size	DNA	CDR3
TRBD1	TRBV12-3/TRBV12-4	TRBJ2-6	few	TGTGCCAGCAGTTTAAGGGGACAGGGTTCTCCCTTCTCTGGGGCCAACGTCCTGACTTTC	CASSLRGQGSPFSGANVLTF
.	TRBV27	TRBJ1-1	many	TGTGCCAGCAGTTGGGGGGGCCCCGGGACTGAAGCTTTCTTT	CASSWGGPGTEAFF
TRBD1	TRBV5-1	TRBJ1-1	few	TGCGCCAGCAGTCCCCTGGGACAGGGTTTCGGAGCTTTCTTT	CASSPLGQGFGAFF
TRBD1	TRBV5-1	TRBJ1-5	many	TGCGCCAGCAGCTTGGAACAGGGGGCGAGGGAGAGCAATCAGCCCCAGCATTTT	CASSLEQGARESNQPQHF
.	TRBV6-5	TRBJ2-2	.	TGTGCCAGCAGTTACAAATTCTGGTCGACCGGGGAGCTGTTTTTT	CASSYKFWSTGELFF
.	TRBV6-1	TRBJ1-1	few	TGTGCCAGCAGTCGTCCGGGGACGGACGACACTGAAGCTTTCTTT	CASSRPGTDDTEAFF
.	TRBV29-1	TRBJ1-1	few	TGCAGCGTCAGGGATAGTGAAGCTTTCTTT	CSVRDSEAFF
.	TRBV27	TRBJ2-2	few	TGTGCCAGCAGTTTTGGGGGGGCAAGGACCGGGGAGCTGTTTTTT	CASSFGGARTGELFF
.	TRBV6-2/TRBV6-3	TRBJ2-3	few	TGTGCCAGCAGCCGGAACAGGGAAGATACGCAGTATTTT	CASSRNREDTQYF
.	TRBV5-1	TRBJ1-1	.	TGCGCCAGCAGCTTGCTCGTGAGGACTGAAGCTTTCTTT	CASSLLVRTEAFF
.	TRBV12-3/TRBV12-4	TRBJ1-4	few	TGTGCCAGCAGACCCCGCTTTAATGAAAAACTGTTTTTT	CASRPRFNEKLFF
.	TRBV20-1	TRBJ1-2	.	TGCAGTGCTAGAGATAGGAAGGGCTTCGCCTATGGCTACACCTTC	CSARDRKGFAYGYTF
.	TRBV7-6	TRBJ2-5	.	TGTGCCAGCAGCACCTCGGGGCTGTTAGAGACCCAGTACTTC	CASSTSGLLETQYF
.	TRBV4-1	TRBJ2-2	.	TGCGCCAGCAGCCAAGTGGAGACCGGGGAGCTGTTTTTT	CASSQVETGELFF
.	TRBV5-1	TRBJ2-5	.	TGCGCCAGCAGCTTGGTTGGCGGACGGGGAGAGACCCAGTACTTC	CASSLVGGRGETQYF
TRBD1	TRBV5-1	TRBJ1-1	many	TGCGCCAGCAGCCCGACAGGGGGGAGTACTGAAGCTTTCTTT	CASSPTGGSTEAFF
.	TRBV7-9	TRBJ2-5	few	TGTGCCAGCAGCATTACGTTGGGGGAGAAGTACTTC	CASSITLGEKYF
.	TRBV4-1	TRBJ2-2	.	TGCGCCAGCAGCCGAACGGACTTTTCGAACACCGGGGAGCTGTTTTTT	CASSRTDFSNTGELFF
.	TRBV9	TRBJ2-5	many	TGCGCCAGCAGCGCGAATCAAGAGACCCAGTACTTC	CASSANQETQYF
.	TRBV12-3/TRBV12-4	TRBJ2-1	.	TGTGCCAGCACCCCAAAAGCCATGTACAATGAGCAGTTCTTC	CASTPKAMYNEQFF
.	TRBV25-1	TRBJ2-3	few	TGTGCCAGCTCAAAAGACGGATATCCAAGAGCAGATACGCAGTATTTT	CASSKDGYPRADTQYF
.	TRBV12-3/TRBV12-4	TRBJ2-7	few	TGTGCCAGCAGTCCTTCTAGCTCCGAGCAGTACTTC	CASSPSSSEQYF
.	TRBV2	TRBJ1-1	few	TGTGCCAGCACTATTACGGGGTCTGGGACTGAAGCTTTCTTT	CASTITGSGTEAFF
.	TRBV12-3/TRBV12-4	TRBJ2-7	.	TGTGCCAGCAGTTTTGGGCAAGGGTCCAGGGTCAACGAGCAGTACTTC	CASSFGQGSRVNEQYF
.	TRBV7-9	TRBJ1-2	few	TGTGCCAGCAGGCCATTTAACTATGGCTACACCTTC	CASRPFNYGYTF
.	TRBV7-2	TRBJ2-4	few	TGTGCCAGCAGCTCCGGGATCCTTCAGTACTTC	CASSSGILQYF
.	TRBV5-1	TRBJ1-4	few	TGCGCCAGCAGCCGGCGGGAGGGTGAAAAACTGTTTTTT	CASSRREGEKLFF
TRBD1	TRBV13	TRBJ2-1	.	TGTACCAGCAGCTTAGAAGACAGGGTTAACAATGAGCAGTTCTTC	CTSSLEDRVNNEQFF
.	TRBV18	TRBJ2-1	few	TGTGCCAGCTCACCAGTAAGGTTTAGTGAGCAGTTCTTC	CASSPVRFSEQFF
.	TRBV7-2	TRBJ2-2	few	TGTGCCAGCAGCTTCGGCGGTTTAGGGGAATACGATCTGTTTTTT	CASSFGGLGEYDLFF
TRBD2	TRBV25-1	TRBJ2-1	few	TGTGCCAGCAGTGACCCCAGCGGGATTAACTACAATGAGCAGTTCTTC	CASSDPSGINYNEQFF
TRBD1	TRBV2	TRBJ1-5	.	TGTGCCAGCAGTGACTATACGGACAGGGGGACGCCCCAGCATTTT	CASSDYTDRGTPQHF
.	TRBV29-1	TRBJ1-2	.	TGCAGCGTTTACGGGGGGAAACCTTATGGCTACACCTTC	CSVYGGKPYGYTF
TRBD1	TRBV28	TRBJ1-5	few	TGTGCCAGCAGTTTTGAGACGGGGGACAGGAGCAATCAGCCCCAGCATTTT	CASSFETGDRSNQPQHF
.	TRBV23-1	TRBJ2-2	.	TGCGCCAGCAGTCTCCCCCGACAGGACACCGGGGAGCTGTTTTTT	CASSLPRQDTGELFF
.	TRBV7-8	TRBJ1-1	few	TGTGCCAGCAGCCGGTCGCGCCCCGCTGAAGCTTTCTTT	CASSRSRPAEAFF
TRBD2	TRBV28	TRBJ2-1	.	TGTGCCAGCAGTAAATCCCCGGGACTAGGGAGTCTTGGGTTCAATGAGCAGTTCTTC	CASSKSPGLGSLGFNEQFF
TRBD2	TRBV12-3/TRBV12-4	TRBJ2-7	.	TGTGCCAGCAGCCTGTGGGGCGGGGGAACCTACGAGCAGTACTTC	CASSLWGGGTYEQYF
.	TRBV29-1	TRBJ2-1	.	TGCAGCGTCAGCTCCCCGAGCTCCTACAATGAGCAGTTCTTC	CSVSSPSSYNEQFF
.	TRBV12-3/TRBV12-4	TRBJ2-2	.	TGTGCCAGCAGTTTGCCGGCCCTTGGGACCGGGGAGCTGTTTTTT	CASSLPALGTGELFF
.	TRBV20-1	TRBJ2-3	few	TGCAGTGCTATTCCGGGGACCCGCACAGATACGCAGTATTTT	CSAIPGTRTDTQYF
.	TRBV10-3	TRBJ2-6	.	TGTGCCATCGGCAGAGTCTCTGGGGCCAACGTCCTGACTTTC	CAIGRVSGANVLTF
TRBD2	TRBV28	TRBJ2-1	.	TGTGCCAGCAGTACGCCCCGAGCGGGAGTCTCCTACAATGAGCAGTTCTTC	CASSTPRAGVSYNEQFF
.	TRBV5-1	TRBJ1-6	many	TGCGCCAGCAGCTTGGGCGGACAGAAGGCTAATTCACCCCTCCACTTT	CASSLGGQKANSPLHF
.	TRBV24-1	TRBJ2-1	.	TGTGCCACCAGTGATGCTAGGACTGTACACAATGAGCAGTTCTTC	CATSDARTVHNEQFF
.	TRBV11-1	TRBJ2-1	.	TGTGCCAGCAGCTTAGTTCGGCTGTCCCCGAGCTCCTACAATGAGCAGTTCTTC	CASSLVRLSPSSYNEQFF
.	TRBV12-3/TRBV12-4	TRBJ1-1	few	TGTGCCAGCATGGGGGGTTGGGGGAACACTGAAGCTTTCTTT	CASMGGWGNTEAFF
.	TRBV4-1	TRBJ2-1	many	TGCGCCAGCAGCCAAGTAGGCAATGAGCAGTTCTTC	CASSQVGNEQFF
TRBD2	TRBV4-2	TRBJ2-5	few	TGTGCCAGCAGCCAAGTAAAAAGCGGGGGGTACGTTGAGACCCAGTACTTC	CASSQVKSGGYVETQYF